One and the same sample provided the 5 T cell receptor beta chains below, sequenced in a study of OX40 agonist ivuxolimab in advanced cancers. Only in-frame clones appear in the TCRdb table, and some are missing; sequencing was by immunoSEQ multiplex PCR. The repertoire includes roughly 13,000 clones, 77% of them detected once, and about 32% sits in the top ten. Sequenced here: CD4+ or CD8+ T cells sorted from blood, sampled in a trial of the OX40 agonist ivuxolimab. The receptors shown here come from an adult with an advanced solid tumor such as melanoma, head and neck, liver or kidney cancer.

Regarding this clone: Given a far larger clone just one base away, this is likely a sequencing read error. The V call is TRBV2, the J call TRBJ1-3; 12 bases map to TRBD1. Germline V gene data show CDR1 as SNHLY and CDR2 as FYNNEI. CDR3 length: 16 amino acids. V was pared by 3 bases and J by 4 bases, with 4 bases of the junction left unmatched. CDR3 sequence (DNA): TGTGCCAGCAGTGACGGGGGGACAGGGGGCGGAAACACCATATATTTT. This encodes CASSDGGTGGGNTIYF.

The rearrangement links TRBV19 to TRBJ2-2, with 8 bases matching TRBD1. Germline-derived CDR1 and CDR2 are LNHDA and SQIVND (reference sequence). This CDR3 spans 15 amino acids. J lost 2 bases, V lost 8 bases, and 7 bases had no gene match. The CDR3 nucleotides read TGTGCCAGTGGGACCGGGACAGGCAACACCGGGGAGCTGTTTTTT. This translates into CASGTGTGNTGELFF.

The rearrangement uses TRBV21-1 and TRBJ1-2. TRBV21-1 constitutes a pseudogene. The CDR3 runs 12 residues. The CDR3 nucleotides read TGTGCCAGCAGCAAGGGTCGGTATGGCTACACCTTC. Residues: CASSKGRYGYTF.

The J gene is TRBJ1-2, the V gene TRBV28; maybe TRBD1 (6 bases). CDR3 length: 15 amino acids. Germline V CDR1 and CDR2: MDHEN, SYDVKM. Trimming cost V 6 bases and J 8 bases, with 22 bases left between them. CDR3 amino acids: CASSLGRGPTDGYTF. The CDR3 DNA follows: TGTGCCAGCAGCCTTGGCAGGGGCCCAACCGACGGCTACACCTTC.

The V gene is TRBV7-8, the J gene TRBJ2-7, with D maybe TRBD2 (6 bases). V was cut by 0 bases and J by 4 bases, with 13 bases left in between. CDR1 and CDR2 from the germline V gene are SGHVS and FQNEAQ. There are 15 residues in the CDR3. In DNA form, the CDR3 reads TGTGCCAGCAGCTTAGCCCGCCTAGCGAAGTACGAGCAGTACTTC. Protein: CASSLARLAKYEQYF.